A selection of T cell receptor beta chains follows, all from one sample in a study of cytomegalovirus exposure and HLA in healthy donors. Repertoires were generated with immunoSEQ multiplex PCR, while TCRdb's copy carries only in-frame clones and drops some. The data show approximately 220,000 clones, with 75% to 90% seen just once and roughly 0.66% held by the top ten. Sequenced input: PBMCs. These receptors were obtained from a boy aged 2 to 10 in good health and CMV-seronegative. The CDR3 runs from the conserved cysteine through the conserved F or W. The D gene is left open where the match is weak.

J: TRBJ1-1; V: TRBV2; D: TRBD1; CDR3: CASSESRTGGTEAFF
J: TRBJ2-5; V: TRBV7-9; D: TRBD1; CDR3: CASSLGDRAGETQYF
J: TRBJ2-3; V: TRBV7-2; D: TRBD1; CDR3: CASSLTGVLSTDTQYF
J: TRBJ1-2; V: TRBV13; D: TRBD1; CDR3: CASSLGGQSYGYTF
J: TRBJ1-2; V: TRBV5-6; D: -; CDR3: CASSSMTDSTNYGYTF
J: TRBJ1-1; V: TRBV10-3; D: -; CDR3: CAIRLTEAGTEAFF
J: TRBJ1-1; V: TRBV7-8; D: -; CDR3: CASSQRQENTEAFF
J: TRBJ1-1; V: TRBV6-5; D: -; CDR3: CASSPDGGSGTEAFF
J: TRBJ1-4; V: TRBV5-5; D: -; CDR3: CASSFPGAGEKLFF
J: TRBJ2-7; V: TRBV6-1; D: TRBD1; CDR3: CASSTTGVHEQYF
J: TRBJ2-1; V: TRBV13; D: -; CDR3: CASSPRDITYLYNEQFF
J: TRBJ2-1; V: TRBV29-1; D: -; CDR3: CSVEDRGAPNEQFF
J: TRBJ2-3; V: TRBV28; D: TRBD2; CDR3: CASSLASGRRTDTQYF
J: TRBJ1-1; V: TRBV6-6; D: -; CDR3: CASKNGGRGSTEAFF
J: TRBJ2-1; V: TRBV6-5; D: -; CDR3: CASTLRGSNEQFF
J: TRBJ2-1; V: TRBV7-7; D: -; CDR3: CASSLDVAGINEQFF